Below are 27 T cell receptor beta chains sequenced from a single sample in a study of T cells in Graves' hyperthyroidism and ophthalmopathy. RNA transcripts gave rise to amplified TCR beta CDR3 regions. RT-PCR in the first round (using the HTBI primer set) targeted the TCR CDR3. TCRdb ran MiXCR on the multiplex PCR reads and lists one entry per CDR3 protein. The sample yields around 56,000 distinct CDR3 sequences, roughly 52% seen once. The source material was blood. Receptors originate from a woman aged 25 to 39 with Graves' ophthalmopathy.

As for this clonotype: Since a much larger clone is just one base distant, this may be a read error. The gene calls are TRBV28 and TRBJ2-1, with a tentative D call TRBD2 (5 bases). Trimming removed 9 bases from V and 10 bases from J, with 16 bases in between. Germline-derived CDR1 and CDR2 are MDHEN and SYDVKM. This CDR3 is 12 amino acids long. The CDR3 spells CASLGSSYEQFF. The CDR3, as DNA: TGTGCCAGTCTAGGGAGCTCCTACGAGCAGTTCTTC.

This clonotype occurred many times. A much larger clone differs from this one at a single base, so this may be a read error. This sequence joins TRBV19 and TRBJ2-1, with D possibly TRBD1 on 5 matching bases. V gave up 5 bases and J gave up 10 bases, with 12 bases separating them. The germline CDR1 and CDR2 sequences are LNHDA and SQIVND (reference sequence). The CDR3 is 12 amino acids. CDR3 region: CASSFQGCEQFF. CDR3 in DNA: TGTGCCAGTAGTTTCCAGGGTTGCGAGCAGTTCTTC.

V and J are TRBV15 and TRBJ2-7; 7 bases line up with TRBD1. V gave up 2 bases and J gave up 0 bases; unmatched junction bases: 4. The germline gives CDR1 LNHNV, CDR2 YYDKDF (reference sequence). The CDR3 contains 15 residues. The CDR3 reads CATSRPGQYSYEQYF. Written as DNA, the CDR3 is TGTGCCACCAGCAGACCGGGACAGTACTCCTACGAGCAGTACTTC.

The chain is built from TRBV19 and TRBJ2-1, with 9 positions matching TRBD2. Unmatched junction bases numbered 15, after V lost 6 bases and J lost 12 bases. There are 15 residues in the CDR3. CDR1 is LNHDA, CDR2 SQIVND, per germline (reference sequence). The CDR3 sequence: CASRGLAGLGNTQFF. Written as DNA, the CDR3 is TGTGCCAGTAGGGGGCTAGCGGGACTTGGAAATACGCAGTTCTTC.

Turning to this clonotype: Lacking the conserved final phenylalanine or tryptophan, this CDR3 likely reflects a read error. The J gene is TRBJ1-6, the V gene TRBV2; the D gene is possibly TRBD1 (6 bases). The germline CDR1 and CDR2 sequences are SNHLY and FYNNEI. CDR3 length: 15 amino acids. The CDR3 loop is CASCEAGQPISPLHL. The CDR3 bases are TGTGCCAGCTGTGAAGCCGGACAGCCTATCTCACCCCTCCACTTA.

This clonotype showed up just a few times. The chain joins TRBV12-3 or TRBV12-4 to TRBJ1-1, with a possible D match to TRBD1 (6 bases). The CDR3 contains 14 residues. Trimming shortened V by 6 bases and J by 8 bases, and 19 bases separated the two germline ends. CDR3 coding DNA: TGTGCCAGCAGACACAGGGAGAGTGCGAAGGAAGCTTTCTTT. This encodes CASRHRESAKEAFF.

This clonotype was observed many times. The gene calls are TRBV3-1 and TRBJ1-6, with D perhaps TRBD1 (5 bases). Germline V gene data show CDR1 as LGHDT and CDR2 as YNNKEL (reference sequence). The CDR3 has 15 amino acids. V was cut by 4 bases and J by 5 bases, with 12 bases left in between. CDR3 sequence: CASSPLRGDNSPLHF. CDR3 DNA sequence: TGTGCCAGCAGCCCCCTAAGAGGGGATAATTCACCCCTCCACTTT. Full variable domain (missing parts from reference TRBV3-1 and TRBJ1-6): DTAVSQTPKYLVTQMGNDKSIKCEQNLGHDTMYWYKQDSKKFLKIMFSYNNKELIINETVPNRFSPKSPDKAHLNLHINSLELGDSAVYFCASSPLRGDNSPLHFGNGTRLTVT.

The rearrangement links TRBV19 to TRBJ2-2; no firm D call. The CDR3 runs to 11 residues. Trimming shortened V by 5 bases and J by 6 bases, and 4 bases separated the two germline ends. From germline, CDR1 is LNHDA and CDR2 SQIVND (reference sequence). The CDR3 DNA reads as TGTGCCAGTAGTGCGTCCGGGGAGCTGTTTTTT. The encoded protein is CASSASGELFF. The full variable domain, its missing parts supplied by reference TRBV19 and TRBJ2-2, is DGGITQSPKYLFRKEGQNVTLSCEQNLNHDAMYWYRQDPGQGLRLIYYSQIVNDFQKGDIAEGYSVSREKKESFPLTVTSAQKNPTAFYLCASSASGELFFGEGSRLTVL.

This clonotype has ten or more counts. This chain links TRBV6-6 with TRBJ2-4; D is undetermined. The CDR3 totals 17 residues. Germline V gene lookup returns CDR1 MNHNY and CDR2 SVGAGI (reference sequence). Trimming stripped 2 bases from V and 0 bases from J, with 14 bases between. The CDR3 region is CASSYSIVYLAKNIQYF. DNA of the CDR3: TGTGCCAGCAGTTACAGCATTGTGTACCTAGCCAAAAACATTCAGTACTTC.

The V and J genes are TRBV7-2 and TRBJ2-1; D possibly corresponds to TRBD2 (6 bases). This CDR3 region has 14 residues. Deletions cut 4 bases from V and 4 bases from J, with 11 bases between. Per the germline V gene, CDR1 is SGHTA and CDR2 is FQGNSA. The CDR3 region is CASSSSGTYNEQFF. The CDR3 DNA reads as TGTGCCAGCAGCTCCTCCGGGACTTACAATGAGCAGTTCTTC.

This chain connects TRBV10-3 to TRBJ1-2; a possible D gene is TRBD1 (6 bases). Germline CDR1 ENHRY, CDR2 SYGVKD. Trimming cost V 6 bases and J 3 bases, with 20 bases left between them. There are 16 residues in the CDR3. Written as DNA, the CDR3 is TGTGCCATCAGGACAGGAACCGACAATGCTTACTATGGCTACACCTTC. As protein: CAIRTGTDNAYYGYTF.

In this sample, this clonotype turned up many times. The chain's CDR3 is CASRMRSYNEQFF. In DNA, the CDR3 is TGTGCCAGCAGAATGAGGTCCTACAATGAGCAGTTCTTC. This chain uses TRBV5-6 with TRBJ2-1; no clear D gene. V dropped 5 bases and J dropped 1 base, with 7 bases sitting between them. The CDR3 contains 13 residues. Germline V gene sequence: CDR1 SGHDT, CDR2 YYEEEE.

This rearrangement joins TRBV20-1 to TRBJ1-5, with 9 bases lining up with TRBD1. Per germline, CDR1 DFQATT and CDR2 SNEGSKA (reference sequence). Trimming cost V 3 bases and J 7 bases; bases outside gene matches: 10. This CDR3 is 15 amino acids long. The CDR3 sequence is CSARGGTGLGQPQHF. The CDR3 DNA reads TGCAGTGCTAGGGGAGGGACAGGGCTTGGGCAGCCCCAGCATTTT.

At least ten counts were recorded for this clonotype. This chain connects TRBV6-6 to TRBJ1-5, with 8 bases fitting TRBD1. With V trimmed by 3 bases and J by 0 bases, 7 bases remained unmatched. The germline V gene has CDR1 MNHNY and CDR2 SVGAGI (reference sequence). The CDR3 totals 17 residues. The CDR3 protein is CASSYDRGPTSNQPQHF. CDR3 in DNA: TGTGCCAGCAGTTATGACAGGGGACCTACTAGCAATCAGCCCCAGCATTTT.

Many counts were recorded for this clonotype. This rearrangement joins TRBV12-3 or TRBV12-4 to TRBJ2-1; no clear D. CDR3 size: 11 residues. The V end lost 6 bases, the J end lost 7 bases, and 7 bases lay between the germline ends. In nucleotides, the CDR3 is TGTGCCAGCAGCTCGTTGAATGAGCAGTTCTTC. It is translated as CASSSLNEQFF.

The CDR3 loop reads CASSLWKRSRGEEQYF. The CDR3 DNA follows: TGTGCCAGCAGTTTATGGAAGCGTTCGAGGGGAGAGGAGCAGTACTTC. V usage is TRBV28 and J usage is TRBJ2-7, with D perhaps assigned TRBD1 or TRBD2 (5 bases each). With 0 bases removed from V and 7 bases from J, the gap between germline ends came to 19 bases. CDR3 length: 16 amino acids. Germline-derived CDR1 and CDR2 are MDHEN and SYDVKM.

This rearrangement joins TRBV2 to TRBJ2-5; the match to TRBD1 covers 9 bases. The CDR3 totals 14 residues. V was pared by 5 bases and J by 7 bases, with 8 bases of the junction left unmatched. CDR1 SNHLY and CDR2 FYNNEI come from the germline V gene. The CDR3 sequence: CASSSTGGQGTQYF. The DNA of the CDR3 is TGTGCCAGCAGTTCTACAGGGGGCCAGGGGACCCAGTACTTC.

This clonotype counts as medium-sized. This chain connects TRBV7-9 to TRBJ2-7, with 9 positions matching TRBD2. The V gene's germline CDR1 is SEHNR and CDR2 FQNEAQ (reference sequence). The ends lost 5 bases at V and 3 bases at J; junction bases unmatched: 2. CDR3 length equals 13 residues. CDR3 protein: CASSKREDYEQYF. As DNA, the CDR3 is TGTGCCAGCAGCAAGCGGGAGGACTACGAGCAGTACTTC.

Note on this clonotype: This CDR3 fails to terminate in the conserved phenylalanine or tryptophan, so it likely reflects a read error. The gene calls are TRBV28 and TRBJ1-2, with D possibly being TRBD1 (5 bases). Germline loops: CDR1 MDHEN, CDR2 SYDVKM. Trimming took off 2 bases at V and 8 bases at J, with 12 bases between the two ends. The length of the CDR3 is 13 residues. Written as DNA, the CDR3 is TGTGCCAGCAGTTTACCGGGGCCGGGGGGCTACACCTGC. Translation gives CASSLPGPGGYTC.

This clonotype came up many times. V usage is TRBV27 and J usage is TRBJ1-2; D is possibly TRBD1 (6 bases). CDR1 is MNHEY, CDR2 SMNVEV, per germline (reference sequence). The V gene lost 7 bases and the J gene lost 6 bases, with 15 bases spanning the gap. The CDR3 spans 13 residues. The CDR3 region is CASNLWGRDGYTF. The CDR3, as DNA: TGTGCCAGCAATCTCTGGGGGCGTGATGGCTACACCTTC.

The genes are TRBV9 and TRBJ2-2; TRBD1 is a possible D gene (6 bases). The V end lost 4 bases, the J end lost 8 bases, and 9 bases lay between the germline ends. The length of the CDR3 is 12 residues. Germline V gene lookup returns CDR1 SGDLS and CDR2 YYNGEE. Written as DNA, the CDR3 is TGTGCCAGCAGCCGAGGACAGGGGGAGCTGTTTTTT. Its translation is CASSRGQGELFF.

This clonotype was counted ten times or more. This chain links TRBV5-4 with TRBJ1-1; D may be TRBD1 (6 bases). Germline V gene sequence: CDR1 SGHNT, CDR2 YYREEE (reference sequence). The V end was cut by 8 bases, the J end by 1 base, with 12 bases between. The CDR3 covers 13 residues. CDR3 nucleotides: TGTGCCAGTAGTAGGGACAAGAACACTGAAGCTTTCTTT. This encodes CASSRDKNTEAFF.

The chain links TRBV29-1 to TRBJ2-1; perhaps TRBD1 as D (5 bases). Germline V gene data show CDR1 as SQVTM and CDR2 as ANQGSEA. Trimming stripped 8 bases from V and 3 bases from J, with 20 bases between. CDR3 length equals 15 residues. CDR3 in amino acids: CSSLRAGHNYNEQFF. CDR3 bases: TGCAGCAGTTTAAGGGCAGGGCACAACTACAATGAGCAGTTCTTC.

This clonotype was recorded a few times. The rearrangement joins TRBV12-3 or TRBV12-4 to TRBJ1-1, with 7 bases aligning to TRBD1. The CDR3 length is 17 residues. Losses at the gene ends were 6 bases for V and 5 bases for J; bases not matched to a gene: 18. The CDR3 spells CASSNRGGPERSTEAFF. The CDR3 DNA reads TGTGCCAGCAGCAACAGGGGAGGGCCGGAACGAAGTACTGAAGCTTTCTTT.

This clonotype was seen ten or more times. The rearrangement uses TRBV9 and TRBJ2-1; no clear D. This CDR3 spans 13 amino acids. CDR1 is SGDLS and CDR2 is YYNGEE in the germline V gene. V was cut by 0 bases and J by 6 bases, with 7 bases left in between. This CDR3 is CASSVGIRNEQFF. In DNA form, the CDR3 reads TGTGCCAGCAGCGTAGGGATACGCAATGAGCAGTTCTTC. The full variable domain, its missing parts supplied by reference TRBV9 and TRBJ2-1, is DSGVTQTPKHLITATGQRVTLRCSPRSGDLSVYWYQQSLDQGLQFLIQYYNGEERAKGNILERFSAQQFPDLHSELNLSSLELGDSALYFCASSVGIRNEQFFGPGTRLTVL.

A single count supports this clonotype. The genes are TRBV6-4 and TRBJ2-6; no reliable D call. V was pared by 2 bases and J by 2 bases, with 13 bases between. The CDR3 loop spans 17 amino acids. CDR1 is MRHNA, CDR2 SNTAGT, per germline. The CDR3 reads CASSDGEMNTGANVLTF. CDR3 sequence (DNA): TGTGCCAGCAGTGACGGAGAGATGAACACTGGGGCCAACGTCCTGACTTTC.

V and J are TRBV19 and TRBJ1-1, with D unresolved. This CDR3 is built from 14 residues. The germline V and J ends were trimmed by 3 bases and 8 bases, with 16 bases remaining between them. Germline-derived CDR1 and CDR2 are LNHDA and SQIVND (reference sequence). The DNA for the CDR3 is TGTGCCAGTAGTATTGGGATGCCGGCCACGGAAGCTTTCTTT. Translating it yields CASSIGMPATEAFF.